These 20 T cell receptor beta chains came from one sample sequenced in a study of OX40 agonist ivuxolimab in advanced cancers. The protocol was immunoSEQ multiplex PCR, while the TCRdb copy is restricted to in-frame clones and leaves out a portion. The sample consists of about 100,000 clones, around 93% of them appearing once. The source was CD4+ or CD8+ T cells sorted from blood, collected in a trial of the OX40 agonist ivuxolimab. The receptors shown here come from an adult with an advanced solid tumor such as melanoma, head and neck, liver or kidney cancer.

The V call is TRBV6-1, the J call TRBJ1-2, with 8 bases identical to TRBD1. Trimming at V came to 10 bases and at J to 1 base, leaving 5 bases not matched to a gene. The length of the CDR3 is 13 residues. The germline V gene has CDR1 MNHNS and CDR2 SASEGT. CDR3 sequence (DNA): TGTGCCACAGGGGGCAGGTTTAACTATGGCTACACCTTC. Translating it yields CATGGRFNYGYTF.

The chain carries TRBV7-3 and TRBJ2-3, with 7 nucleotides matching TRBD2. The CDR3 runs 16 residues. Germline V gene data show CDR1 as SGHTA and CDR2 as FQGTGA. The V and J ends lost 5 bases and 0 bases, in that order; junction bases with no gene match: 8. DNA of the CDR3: TGTGCCAGCAGCCCCCAAGCGGGGACTAGCACAGATACGCAGTATTTT. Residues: CASSPQAGTSTDTQYF.

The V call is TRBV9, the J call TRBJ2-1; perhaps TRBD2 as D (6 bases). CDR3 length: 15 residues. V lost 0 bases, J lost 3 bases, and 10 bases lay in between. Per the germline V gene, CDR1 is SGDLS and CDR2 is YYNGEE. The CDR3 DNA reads TGTGCCAGCAGCGTAGGAACTAGCAGCTACAATGAGCAGTTCTTC. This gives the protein CASSVGTSSYNEQFF.

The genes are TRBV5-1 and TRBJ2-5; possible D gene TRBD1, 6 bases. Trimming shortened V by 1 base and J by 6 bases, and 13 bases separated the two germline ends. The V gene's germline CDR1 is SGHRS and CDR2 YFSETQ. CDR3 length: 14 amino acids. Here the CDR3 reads CASSLNRDIKTQYF. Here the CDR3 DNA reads TGCGCCAGCAGCTTGAACCGGGACATAAAGACCCAGTACTTC.

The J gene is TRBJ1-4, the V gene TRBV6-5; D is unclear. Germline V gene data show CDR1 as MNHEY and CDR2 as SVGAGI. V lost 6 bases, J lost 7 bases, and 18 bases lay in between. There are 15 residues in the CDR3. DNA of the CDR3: TGTGCCAGCAGCCACTCGGGGAGGGTTGGTGAAAAACTGTTTTTT. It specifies CASSHSGRVGEKLFF.

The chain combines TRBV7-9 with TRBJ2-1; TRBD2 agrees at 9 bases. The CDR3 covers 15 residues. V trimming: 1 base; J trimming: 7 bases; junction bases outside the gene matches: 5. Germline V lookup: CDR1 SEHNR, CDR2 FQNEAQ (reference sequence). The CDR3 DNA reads TGTGCCAGCAGCTTAGGGCTAGCGGGAAATAATGAGCAGTTCTTC. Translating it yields CASSLGLAGNNEQFF.

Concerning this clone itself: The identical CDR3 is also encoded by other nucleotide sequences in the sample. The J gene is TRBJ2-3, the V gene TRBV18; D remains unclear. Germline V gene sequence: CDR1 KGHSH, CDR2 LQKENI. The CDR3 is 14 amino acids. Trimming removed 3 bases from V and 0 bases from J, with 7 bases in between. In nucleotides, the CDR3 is TGTGCCAGCTCACCCGGTCGGAGCACAGATACGCAGTATTTT. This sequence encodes CASSPGRSTDTQYF.

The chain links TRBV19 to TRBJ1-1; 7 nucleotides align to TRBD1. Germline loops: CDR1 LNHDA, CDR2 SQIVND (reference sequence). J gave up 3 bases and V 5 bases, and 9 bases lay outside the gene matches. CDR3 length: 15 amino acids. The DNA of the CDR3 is TGTGCCAGTAGTTCCAGGACAGGTGGGGACACTGAAGCTTTCTTT. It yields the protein CASSSRTGGDTEAFF.

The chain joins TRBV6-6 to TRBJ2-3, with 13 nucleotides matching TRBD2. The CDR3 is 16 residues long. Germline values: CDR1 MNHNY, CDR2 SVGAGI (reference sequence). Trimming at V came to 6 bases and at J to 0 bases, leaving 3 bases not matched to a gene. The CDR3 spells CASSGTSGISTDTQYF. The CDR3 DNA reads TGTGCCAGCAGCGGGACTAGCGGGATTAGCACAGATACGCAGTATTTT.

The CDR3 DNA reads TGTGCCAGCAGAGGCCCCTACGAGCAGTACTTC. Translating gives CASRGPYEQYF. The gene calls are TRBV2 and TRBJ2-7; D not resolved. The germline CDR1 and CDR2 sequences are SNHLY and FYNNEI. The V end was cut by 6 bases, the J end by 2 bases, with 5 bases between. This CDR3 has 11 residues.

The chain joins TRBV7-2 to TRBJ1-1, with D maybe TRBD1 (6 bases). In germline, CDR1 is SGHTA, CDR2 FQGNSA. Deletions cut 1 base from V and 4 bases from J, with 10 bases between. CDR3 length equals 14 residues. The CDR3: CASSLGRGPTEAFF. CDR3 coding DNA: TGTGCCAGCAGCTTAGGCAGGGGTCCCACTGAAGCTTTCTTT.

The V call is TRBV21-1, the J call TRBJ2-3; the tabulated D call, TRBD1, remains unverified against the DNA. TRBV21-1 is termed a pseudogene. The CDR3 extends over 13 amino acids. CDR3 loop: CARRDRSTDTQYF. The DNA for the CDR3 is TGTGCCAGGCGGGACAGAAGCACAGATACGCAGTATTTT.

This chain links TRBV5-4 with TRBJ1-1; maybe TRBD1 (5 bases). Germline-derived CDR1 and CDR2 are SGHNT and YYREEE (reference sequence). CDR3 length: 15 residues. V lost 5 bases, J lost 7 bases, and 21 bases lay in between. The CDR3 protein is CASSPGRKGILEAFF. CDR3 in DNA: TGTGCCAGCAGTCCGGGACGGAAAGGGATCCTTGAAGCTTTCTTT. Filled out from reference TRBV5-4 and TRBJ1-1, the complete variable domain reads ETGVTQSPTHLIKTRGQQVTLRCSSQSGHNTVSWYQQALGQGPQFIFQYYREEENGRGNFPPRFSGLQFPNYSSELNVNALELDDSALYLCASSPGRKGILEAFFGQGTRLTVV.

The CDR3 protein is CASSLLGTGNSGANVLTF. The CDR3 region has the DNA TGTGCCAGCAGCTTACTCGGGACAGGGAACTCTGGGGCCAACGTCCTGACTTTC. This rearrangement joins TRBV5-6 to TRBJ2-6; 9 bases map to TRBD1. Germline CDR1 reads SGHDT; CDR2 reads YYEEEE. This CDR3 has 18 amino acids. Trimming cost V 2 bases and J 0 bases; bases outside gene matches: 6.

CDR3 sequence reads: CASSVSRGQGAQYF. The DNA for the CDR3 is TGTGCCAGCAGCGTATCCCGCGGACAGGGCGCGCAGTATTTT. V gene TRBV9 combines with J gene TRBJ2-3; TRBD1 matches at 8 bases. The CDR3 covers 14 residues. V was clipped by 1 base and J by 10 bases; unmatched bases: 8. Germline CDR1 reads SGDLS; CDR2 reads YYNGEE.

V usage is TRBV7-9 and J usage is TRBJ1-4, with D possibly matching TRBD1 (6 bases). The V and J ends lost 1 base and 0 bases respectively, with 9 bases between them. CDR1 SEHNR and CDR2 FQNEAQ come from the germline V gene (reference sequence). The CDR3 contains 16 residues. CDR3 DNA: TGTGCCAGCAGCTTAGACAGGGCATCAACTAATGAAAAACTGTTTTTT. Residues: CASSLDRASTNEKLFF.

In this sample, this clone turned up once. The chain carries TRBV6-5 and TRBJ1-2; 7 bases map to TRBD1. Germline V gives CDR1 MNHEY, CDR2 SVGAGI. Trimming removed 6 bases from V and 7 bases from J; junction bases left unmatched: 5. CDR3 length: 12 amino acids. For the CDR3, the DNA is TGTGCCAGCAGAGACAGGGTGGGTGGCTACACCTTC. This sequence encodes CASRDRVGGYTF.

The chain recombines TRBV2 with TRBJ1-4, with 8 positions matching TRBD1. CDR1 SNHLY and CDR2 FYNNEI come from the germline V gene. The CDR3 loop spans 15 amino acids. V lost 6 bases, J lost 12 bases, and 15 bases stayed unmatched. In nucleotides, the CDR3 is TGTGCCAGCAGCCCCCCCGGACAGGGAGGCGGACAACTGTTTTTT. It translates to CASSPPGQGGGQLFF.

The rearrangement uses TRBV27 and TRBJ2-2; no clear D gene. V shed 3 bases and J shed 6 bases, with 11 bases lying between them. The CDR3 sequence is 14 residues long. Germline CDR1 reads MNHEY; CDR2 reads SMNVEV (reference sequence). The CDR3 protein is CASSLGFAAGELFF. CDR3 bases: TGTGCCAGCAGTTTGGGTTTTGCCGCCGGGGAGCTGTTTTTT.

The CDR3 DNA follows: TGTGCCAGCAGCCAAGATCGTGGGGCAGGTGGAGGCGAGCAGTACTTC. Its translation is CASSQDRGAGGGEQYF. This chain connects TRBV4-2 to TRBJ2-7, with D possibly called TRBD1 or TRBD2 (5 bases each). Germline CDR1 LGHNA, CDR2 YNFKEQ. The CDR3 is 16 amino acids. V was pared by 0 bases and J by 6 bases, with 18 bases between.